A single sample gave rise to the 12 T cell receptor beta chains below, sequenced in a study of cytomegalovirus exposure and HLA in healthy donors. Profiled with immunoSEQ multiplex PCR; TCRdb holds only in-frame clones, not every one. This table has approximately 82,000 clones, around 94% appearing once. Sequenced input: PBMCs. Source of these receptors: a man between 18 and 35 years old in good health and CMV-seronegative.

The V gene is TRBV28, the J gene TRBJ1-2, with 10 bases matching TRBD1. Germline values: CDR1 MDHEN, CDR2 SYDVKM. This CDR3 is built from 16 residues. V lost 6 bases to trimming and J lost 6 bases; unmatched junction nucleotides: 13. The CDR3 DNA follows: TGTGCCAGCAGCTCACCGGGACAGGGGACACCAGATGGCTACACCTTC. This sequence encodes CASSSPGQGTPDGYTF.

This clone was seen a few times. The chain combines TRBV15 with TRBJ1-5; D is possibly TRBD1 (6 bases). V gave up 3 bases and J gave up 0 bases, with 12 bases separating them. This CDR3 is built from 16 residues. Germline-derived CDR1 and CDR2 are LNHNV and YYDKDF (reference sequence). The CDR3: CATSSRTEYSNQPQHF. The CDR3 coding sequence is TGTGCCACCAGCAGTCGGACAGAGTATAGCAATCAGCCCCAGCATTTT.

J is TRBJ2-3 and V is TRBV19, with 10 positions matching TRBD1. CDR3 length: 15 amino acids. J was trimmed by 3 bases and V by 5 bases; bases with no gene match: 5. In germline, CDR1 is LNHDA, CDR2 SQIVND (reference sequence). This CDR3 is CASSSRTGGTDTQYF. Here the CDR3 DNA reads TGTGCCAGTAGTTCCCGGACAGGGGGGACAGATACGCAGTATTTT. The whole variable domain, filled in from reference TRBV19 and TRBJ2-3, reads DGGITQSPKYLFRKEGQNVTLSCEQNLNHDAMYWYRQDPGQGLRLIYYSQIVNDFQKGDIAEGYSVSREKKESFPLTVTSAQKNPTAFYLCASSSRTGGTDTQYFGPGTRLTVL.

The V call is TRBV27, the J call TRBJ2-7; 12 bases map to TRBD2. The CDR3 contains 14 residues. Germline loops: CDR1 MNHEY, CDR2 SMNVEV (reference sequence). Germline trimming cut 3 bases from V and 4 bases from J; bases unmatched to any gene: 1. CDR3 loop: CASSFTSGRYEQYF. For the CDR3, the DNA is TGTGCCAGCAGTTTTACTAGCGGGAGGTACGAGCAGTACTTC.

This chain uses TRBV4-2 with TRBJ1-2; TRBD1 agrees at 9 bases. Germline values: CDR1 LGHNA, CDR2 YNFKEQ. V was pared by 0 bases and J by 4 bases, with 6 bases of the junction left unmatched. This CDR3 is built from 16 residues. Here the CDR3 DNA reads TGTGCCAGCAGCCAAGATACAGGGGGCTACCTCTATGGCTACACCTTC. Translation: CASSQDTGGYLYGYTF.

The V gene is TRBV2, the J gene TRBJ2-7; 12 nucleotides align to TRBD2. Germline-derived CDR1 and CDR2 are SNHLY and FYNNEI. The CDR3 sequence is 17 residues long. V trimming: 6 bases; J trimming: 2 bases; junction bases outside the gene matches: 11. CDR3 sequence (DNA): TGTGCCAGCAGCACGAGGACTAGCGGGGCGGTCACCTACGAGCAGTACTTC. Translating gives CASSTRTSGAVTYEQYF.

This chain links TRBV2 with TRBJ2-7; 10 bases fit TRBD1. The CDR3 contains 15 residues. J lost 2 bases, V lost 6 bases, and 7 bases had no gene match. CDR1 is SNHLY and CDR2 is FYNNEI in the germline V gene. The CDR3 spells CASRGTGARTYEQYF. In DNA, the CDR3 is TGTGCCAGCAGGGGGACAGGGGCCCGTACCTACGAGCAGTACTTC.

V gene TRBV25-1 combines with J gene TRBJ2-3; possible D gene TRBD1, 6 bases. V shed 10 bases and J shed 2 bases, with 13 bases lying between them. Germline V gene data show CDR1 as MGHDK and CDR2 as SYGVNS. This CDR3 is 13 amino acids long. CDR3: CAISGVNTDTQYF. In DNA, the CDR3 is TGTGCCATCTCAGGGGTTAACACAGATACGCAGTATTTT.

CDR3 DNA sequence: TGTGCCAGCAGCCTATCCCACAGGGGGAGGGGAAACACCATATATTTT. Amino acid sequence: CASSLSHRGRGNTIYF. The rearrangement uses TRBV7-8 and TRBJ1-3; 8 bases align to TRBD1. The junction had 10 bases not matched to a gene; V was cut back by 5 bases and J by 4 bases. The CDR3 has 16 amino acids. The germline V gene has CDR1 SGHVS and CDR2 FQNEAQ.

The chain has TRBV29-1 and TRBJ2-7, with TRBD2 as a possible D gene (6 bases). From germline, CDR1 is SQVTM and CDR2 ANQGSEA. Trimming removed 7 bases at V and 2 bases at J, with 12 bases between. This CDR3 has 12 amino acids. The CDR3 sequence: CSARDGAYEQYF. The CDR3 coding sequence is TGCAGCGCGCGGGACGGAGCCTACGAGCAGTACTTC.

This chain joins TRBV2 and TRBJ2-7, with D possibly matching TRBD1 (5 bases). Germline V gene sequence: CDR1 SNHLY, CDR2 FYNNEI. V lost 10 bases and J 3 bases, leaving 10 bases between the germline ends. The CDR3 is made up of 11 amino acids. As DNA, the CDR3 is TGTGCCACCCGACAGAGCTACGAGCAGTACTTC. Amino acid sequence: CATRQSYEQYF.

The chain carries TRBV7-2 and TRBJ1-5, with 8 positions matching TRBD1. The CDR3 sequence is 14 residues long. V was clipped by 4 bases and J by 7 bases; unmatched bases: 6. CDR1 is SGHTA and CDR2 is FQGNSA in the germline V gene. CDR3 sequence (DNA): TGTGCCAGCAGCTCCGACAGGGGTGCCCAGCCCCAGCATTTT. This sequence encodes CASSSDRGAQPQHF.